This T cell receptor beta chain was profiled in a study of blood T cell repertoires in COVID-19. In the study overall: Samples representing acute and convalescent COVID-19 were sourced from the United States, Italy and Spain. T cells, B-cell-depleted T cells, or PBMCs supplied cDNA or gDNA.

Profiling relied on immunoSEQ multiplex PCR, and the TCRdb table lists in-frame clones only, not all of them. This table has about 280,000 clones, under 90% appearing once. In germline, CDR1 is SGHRS, CDR2 YFSETQ. This CDR3 has 14 amino acids. The trim removed 4 bases at V and 4 bases at J, leaving 7 bases unmatched. Enrollees, roughly 18 to 89 years old, lived in fewer than 25 US areas. Recovered participants had two consecutive negative NP/OP PCR tests, healthcare professional clearance, or symptom resolution. The sample taken for sequencing was PBMCs or T cells enriched from blood (not recorded which). This clonotype originated in a woman in her sixties or seventies who had recovered from COVID-19. The rearrangement uses TRBV5-1 and TRBJ1-1, with TRBD1 matching over 7 bases. CDR3 sequence reads: CASSPRQGPTEAFF. The CDR3 bases are TGCGCCAGCAGCCCCCGACAGGGCCCCACTGAAGCTTTCTTT.